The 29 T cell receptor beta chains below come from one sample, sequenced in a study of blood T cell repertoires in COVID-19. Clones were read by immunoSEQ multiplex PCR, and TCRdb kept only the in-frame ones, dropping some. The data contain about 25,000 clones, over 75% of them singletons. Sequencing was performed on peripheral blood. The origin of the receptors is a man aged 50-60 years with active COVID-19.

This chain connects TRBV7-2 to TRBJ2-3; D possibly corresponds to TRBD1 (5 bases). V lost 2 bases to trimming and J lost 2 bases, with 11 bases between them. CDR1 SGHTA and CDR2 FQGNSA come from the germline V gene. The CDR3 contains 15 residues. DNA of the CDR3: TGTGCCAGCAGCTTACGTCGACAGAACACAGATACGCAGTATTTT. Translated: CASSLRRQNTDTQYF.

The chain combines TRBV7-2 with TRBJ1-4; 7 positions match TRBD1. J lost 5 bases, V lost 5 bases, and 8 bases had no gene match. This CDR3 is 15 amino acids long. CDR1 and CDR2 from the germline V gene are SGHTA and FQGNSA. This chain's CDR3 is CASSQGGGSNEKLFF. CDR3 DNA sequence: TGTGCCAGCAGCCAGGGGGGCGGTAGCAATGAAAAACTGTTTTTT. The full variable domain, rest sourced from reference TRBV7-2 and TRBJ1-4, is GAGVSQSPSNKVTEKGKDVELRCDPISGHTALYWYRQSLGQGLEFLIYFQGNSAPDKSGLPSDRFSAERTGGSVSTLTIQRTQQEDSAVYLCASSQGGGSNEKLFFGSGTQLSVL.

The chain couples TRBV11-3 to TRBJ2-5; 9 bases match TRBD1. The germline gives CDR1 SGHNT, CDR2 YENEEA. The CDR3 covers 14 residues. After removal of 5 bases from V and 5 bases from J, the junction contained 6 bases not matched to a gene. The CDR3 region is CASSPWTGDETQYF. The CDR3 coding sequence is TGTGCCAGCAGCCCGTGGACAGGGGACGAGACCCAGTACTTC.

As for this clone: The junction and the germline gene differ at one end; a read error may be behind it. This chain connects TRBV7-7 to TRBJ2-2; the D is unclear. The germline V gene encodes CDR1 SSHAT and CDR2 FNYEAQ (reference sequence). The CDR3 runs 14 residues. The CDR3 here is CASSLGGFTGELFF. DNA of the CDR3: TGTGCTAGCAGCTTAGGCGGATTCACCGGGGAGCTGTTTTTT.

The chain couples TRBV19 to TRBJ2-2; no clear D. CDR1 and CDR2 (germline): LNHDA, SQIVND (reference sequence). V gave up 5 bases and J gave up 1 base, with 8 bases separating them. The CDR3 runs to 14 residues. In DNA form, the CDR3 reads TGTGCCAGTAGTTTAACTGGGAACACCGGGGAGCTGTTTTTT. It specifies CASSLTGNTGELFF.

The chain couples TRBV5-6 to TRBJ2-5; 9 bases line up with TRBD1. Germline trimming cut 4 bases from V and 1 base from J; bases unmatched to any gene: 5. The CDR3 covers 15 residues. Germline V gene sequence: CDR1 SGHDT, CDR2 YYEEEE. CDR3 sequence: CASSIGTGIQETQYF. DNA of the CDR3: TGTGCCAGCAGCATTGGGACAGGGATCCAAGAGACCCAGTACTTC.

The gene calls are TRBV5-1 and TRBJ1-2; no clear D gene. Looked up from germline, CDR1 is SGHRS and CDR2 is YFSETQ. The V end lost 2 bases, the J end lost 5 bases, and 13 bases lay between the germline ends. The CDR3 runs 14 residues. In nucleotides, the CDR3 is TGCGCCAGCAGCTTAAAGGGAGGCGAGTATGGCTACACCTTC. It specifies CASSLKGGEYGYTF.

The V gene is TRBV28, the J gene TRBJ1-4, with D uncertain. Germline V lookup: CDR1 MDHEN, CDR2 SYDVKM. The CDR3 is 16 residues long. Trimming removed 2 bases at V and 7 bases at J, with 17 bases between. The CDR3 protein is CASSLLGGVSSEKLFF. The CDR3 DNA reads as TGTGCCAGCAGTTTACTGGGAGGAGTAAGCAGTGAAAAACTGTTTTTT.

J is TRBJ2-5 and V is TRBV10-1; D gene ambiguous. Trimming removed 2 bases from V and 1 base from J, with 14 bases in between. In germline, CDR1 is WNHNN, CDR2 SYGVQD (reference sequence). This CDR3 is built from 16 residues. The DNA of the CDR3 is TGCGCCAGCAGTGAGACAGCCGGCACTGCCCAAGAGACCCAGTACTTC. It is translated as CASSETAGTAQETQYF.

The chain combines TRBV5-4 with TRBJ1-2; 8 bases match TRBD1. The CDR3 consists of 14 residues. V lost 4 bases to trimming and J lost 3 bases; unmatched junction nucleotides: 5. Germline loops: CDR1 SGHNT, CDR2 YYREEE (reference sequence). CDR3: CASSAGQEYYGYTF. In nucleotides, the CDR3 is TGTGCCAGCAGCGCGGGACAGGAGTACTATGGCTACACCTTC.

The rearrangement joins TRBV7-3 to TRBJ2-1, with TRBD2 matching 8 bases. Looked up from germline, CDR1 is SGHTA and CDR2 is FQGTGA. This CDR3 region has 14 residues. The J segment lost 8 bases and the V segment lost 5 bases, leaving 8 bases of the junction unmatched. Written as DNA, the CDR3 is TGTGCCAGCAGCATATCGGGACTAGGCGATGAGCAGTTCTTC. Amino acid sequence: CASSISGLGDEQFF. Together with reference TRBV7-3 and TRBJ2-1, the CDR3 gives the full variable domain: GAGVSQTPSNKVTEKGKYVELRCDPISGHTALYWYRQSLGQGPEFLIYFQGTGAADDSGLPNDRFFAVRPEGSVSTLKIQRTERGDSAVYLCASSISGLGDEQFFGPGTRLTVL.

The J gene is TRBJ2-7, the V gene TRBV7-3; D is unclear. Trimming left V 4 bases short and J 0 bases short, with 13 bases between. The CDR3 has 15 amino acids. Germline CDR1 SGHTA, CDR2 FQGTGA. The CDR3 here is CASSSRSSTSYEQYF. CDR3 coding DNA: TGTGCCAGCAGCTCCCGGAGCAGTACCTCCTACGAGCAGTACTTC.

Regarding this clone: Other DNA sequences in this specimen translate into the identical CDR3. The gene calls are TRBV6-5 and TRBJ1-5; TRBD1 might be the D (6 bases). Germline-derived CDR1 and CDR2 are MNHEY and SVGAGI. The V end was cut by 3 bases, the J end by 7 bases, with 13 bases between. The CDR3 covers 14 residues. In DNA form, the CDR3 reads TGTGCCAGCAGTTATACCGGGCAGGGGCAGCCCCAGCATTTT. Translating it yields CASSYTGQGQPQHF.

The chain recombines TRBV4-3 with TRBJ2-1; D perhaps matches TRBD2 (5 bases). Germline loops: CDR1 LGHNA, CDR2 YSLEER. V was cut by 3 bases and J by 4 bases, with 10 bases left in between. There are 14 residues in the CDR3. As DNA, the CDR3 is TGCGCCAGCAGCCAGGCCCGGGGTTACAATGAGCAGTTCTTC. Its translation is CASSQARGYNEQFF.

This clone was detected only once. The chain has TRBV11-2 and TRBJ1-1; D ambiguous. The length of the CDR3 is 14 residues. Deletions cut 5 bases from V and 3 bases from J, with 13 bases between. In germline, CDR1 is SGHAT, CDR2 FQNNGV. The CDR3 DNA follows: TGTGCCAGCAGCCCCACTCTCCGAGACACTGAAGCTTTCTTT. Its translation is CASSPTLRDTEAFF.

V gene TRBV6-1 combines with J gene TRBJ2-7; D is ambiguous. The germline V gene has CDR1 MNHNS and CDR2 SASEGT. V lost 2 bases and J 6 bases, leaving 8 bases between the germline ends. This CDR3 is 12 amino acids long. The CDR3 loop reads CASSEWAGEQYV. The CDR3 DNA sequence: TGTGCCAGCAGTGAATGGGCCGGCGAGCAGTACGTC.

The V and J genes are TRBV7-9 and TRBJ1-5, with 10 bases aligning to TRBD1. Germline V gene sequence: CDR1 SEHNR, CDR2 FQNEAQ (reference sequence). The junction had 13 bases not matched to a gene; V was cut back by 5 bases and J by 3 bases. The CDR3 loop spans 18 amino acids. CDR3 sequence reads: CASSGPGQGPLTNQPQHF. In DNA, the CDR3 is TGTGCCAGCAGCGGGCCGGGACAGGGGCCCCTAACCAATCAGCCCCAGCATTTT.

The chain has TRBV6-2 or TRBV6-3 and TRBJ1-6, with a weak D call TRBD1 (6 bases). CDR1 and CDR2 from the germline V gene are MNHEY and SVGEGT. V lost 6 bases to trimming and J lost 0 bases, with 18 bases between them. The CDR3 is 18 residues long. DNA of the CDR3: TGTGCCAGCAGCCAACGGGGGGCCCGAAGCTCCTATAATTCACCCCTCCACTTT. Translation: CASSQRGARSSYNSPLHF.

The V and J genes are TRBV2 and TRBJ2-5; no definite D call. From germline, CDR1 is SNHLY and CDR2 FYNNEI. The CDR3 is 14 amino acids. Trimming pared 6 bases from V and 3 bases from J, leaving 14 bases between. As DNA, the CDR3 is TGTGCCAGCAGCGGCCTGGGTGAGGAAGAGACCCAGTACTTC. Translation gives CASSGLGEEETQYF.

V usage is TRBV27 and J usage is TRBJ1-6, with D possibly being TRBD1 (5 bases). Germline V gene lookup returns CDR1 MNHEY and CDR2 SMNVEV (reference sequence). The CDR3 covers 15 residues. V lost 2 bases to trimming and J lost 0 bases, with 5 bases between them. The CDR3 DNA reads TGTGCCAGCAGTTTACAGGGCTCCTATAATTCACCCCTCCACTTT. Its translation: CASSLQGSYNSPLHF.

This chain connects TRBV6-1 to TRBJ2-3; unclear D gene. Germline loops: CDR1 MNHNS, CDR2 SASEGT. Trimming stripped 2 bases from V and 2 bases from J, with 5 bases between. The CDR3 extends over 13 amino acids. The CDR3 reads CASSESHTDTQYF. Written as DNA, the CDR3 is TGTGCCAGCAGTGAATCCCACACAGATACGCAGTATTTT.

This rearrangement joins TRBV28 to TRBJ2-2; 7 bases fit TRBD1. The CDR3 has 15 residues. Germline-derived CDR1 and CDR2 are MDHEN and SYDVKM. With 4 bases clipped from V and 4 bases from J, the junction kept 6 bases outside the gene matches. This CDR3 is CASSSTGVGTGELFF. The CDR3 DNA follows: TGTGCCAGCAGTTCTACAGGGGTTGGCACCGGGGAGCTGTTTTTT. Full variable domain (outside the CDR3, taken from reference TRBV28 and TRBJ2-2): DVKVTQSSRYLVKRTGEKVFLECVQDMDHENMFWYRQDPGLGLRLIYFSYDVKMKEKGDIPEGYSVSREKKERFSLILESASTNQTSMYLCASSSTGVGTGELFFGEGSRLTVL.

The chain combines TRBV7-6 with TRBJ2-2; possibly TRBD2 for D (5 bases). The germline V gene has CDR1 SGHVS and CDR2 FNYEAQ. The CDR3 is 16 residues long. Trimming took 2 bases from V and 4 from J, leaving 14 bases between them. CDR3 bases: TGTGCCAGCAGCTTATCCGGGGAGCAGGTCACCGGGGAGCTGTTTTTT. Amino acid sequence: CASSLSGEQVTGELFF.

CDR3 nucleotide sequence: TGTGCCAGCAGACCTTCGACAGGGAAAGAGACCCAGTACTTC. Translated, it gives CASRPSTGKETQYF. This rearrangement joins TRBV28 to TRBJ2-5, with 7 bases lining up with TRBD1. Unmatched junction bases numbered 7, after V lost 6 bases and J lost 3 bases. The CDR3 is 14 residues long. The germline CDR1 and CDR2 sequences are MDHEN and SYDVKM.

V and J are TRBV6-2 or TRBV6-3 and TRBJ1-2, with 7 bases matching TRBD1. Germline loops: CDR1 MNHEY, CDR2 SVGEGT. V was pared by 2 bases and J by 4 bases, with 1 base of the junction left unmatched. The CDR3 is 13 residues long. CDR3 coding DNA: TGTGCCAGCAGTTACGGGACAGTCTATGGCTACACCTTC. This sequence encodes CASSYGTVYGYTF.

CDR3: CATSDPGQGADTQYF. In DNA, the CDR3 is TGTGCCACCAGTGACCCGGGACAGGGTGCAGATACGCAGTATTTT. The V gene is TRBV24-1, the J gene TRBJ2-3; 9 bases are a match to TRBD1. Germline V gene sequence: CDR1 KGHDR, CDR2 SFDVKD. This CDR3 has 15 amino acids. The trim removed 4 bases at V and 4 bases at J, leaving 5 bases unmatched.

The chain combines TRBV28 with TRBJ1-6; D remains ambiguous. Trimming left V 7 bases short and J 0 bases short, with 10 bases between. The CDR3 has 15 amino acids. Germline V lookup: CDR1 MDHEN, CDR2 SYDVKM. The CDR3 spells CASKTRSSYNSPLHF. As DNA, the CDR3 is TGTGCCAGCAAAACAAGGAGCTCCTATAATTCACCCCTCCACTTT.

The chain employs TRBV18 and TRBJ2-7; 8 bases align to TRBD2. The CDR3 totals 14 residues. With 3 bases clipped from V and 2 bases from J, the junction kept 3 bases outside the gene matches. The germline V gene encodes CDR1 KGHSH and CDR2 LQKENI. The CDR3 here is CASSPGGGPYEQYF. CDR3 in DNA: TGTGCCAGCTCACCTGGCGGGGGGCCCTACGAGCAGTACTTC.

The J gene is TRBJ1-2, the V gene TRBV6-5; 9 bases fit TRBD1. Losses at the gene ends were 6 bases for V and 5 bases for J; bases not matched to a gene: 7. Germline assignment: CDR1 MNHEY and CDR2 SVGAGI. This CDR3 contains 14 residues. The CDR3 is CASSLDRGGYGYTF. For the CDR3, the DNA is TGTGCCAGCAGCCTGGACAGGGGAGGATATGGCTACACCTTC.